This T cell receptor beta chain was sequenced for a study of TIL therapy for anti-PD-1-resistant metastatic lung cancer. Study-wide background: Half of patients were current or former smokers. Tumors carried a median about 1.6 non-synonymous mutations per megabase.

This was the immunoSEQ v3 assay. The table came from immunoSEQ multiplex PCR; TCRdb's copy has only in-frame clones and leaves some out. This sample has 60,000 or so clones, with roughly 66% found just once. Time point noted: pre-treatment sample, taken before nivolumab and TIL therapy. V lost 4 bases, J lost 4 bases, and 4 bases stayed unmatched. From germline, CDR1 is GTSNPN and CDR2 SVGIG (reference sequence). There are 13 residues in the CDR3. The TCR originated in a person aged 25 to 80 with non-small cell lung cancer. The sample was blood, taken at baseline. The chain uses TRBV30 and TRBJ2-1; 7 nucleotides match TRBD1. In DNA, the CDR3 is TGTGCCTGGACCCCGGGACAGTACAATGAGCAGTTCTTC. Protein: CAWTPGQYNEQFF.